What follows describes a single T cell receptor (beta chain). Antigen specificity is unknown. The data belong to a study of cytomegalovirus exposure and HLA in healthy donors. Overall study context: For the roughly 400 genotyped donors, about 79% fell within the Caucasian-associated ancestry cluster. Study results and limitations: In a later analysis, donors in an Asian-associated ancestry cluster reportedly had fewer N-insertions in productive TCRs than the cohort mean.

The PCR used 60 Vbeta and 13 Jbeta primers. Assay used: immunoSEQ multiplex PCR; TCRdb lists only in-frame clones, some missing. The sample carries about 140,000 clones, roughly 80% recorded once. The sample comprised PBMCs. This sequence originates from a man between 18 and 29 years old in good health and CMV-seronegative.

The CDR3 reads CASSFYEGTEQFF. In DNA form, the CDR3 reads TGTGCCAGCAGCTTTTATGAGGGAACCGAGCAGTTCTTC. The rearrangement links TRBV7-2 to TRBJ2-1; D possibly corresponds to TRBD2 (5 bases). This CDR3 comprises 13 residues. The germline V and J ends were trimmed by 3 bases and 10 bases, with 13 bases remaining between them. From germline, CDR1 is SGHTA and CDR2 FQGNSA.